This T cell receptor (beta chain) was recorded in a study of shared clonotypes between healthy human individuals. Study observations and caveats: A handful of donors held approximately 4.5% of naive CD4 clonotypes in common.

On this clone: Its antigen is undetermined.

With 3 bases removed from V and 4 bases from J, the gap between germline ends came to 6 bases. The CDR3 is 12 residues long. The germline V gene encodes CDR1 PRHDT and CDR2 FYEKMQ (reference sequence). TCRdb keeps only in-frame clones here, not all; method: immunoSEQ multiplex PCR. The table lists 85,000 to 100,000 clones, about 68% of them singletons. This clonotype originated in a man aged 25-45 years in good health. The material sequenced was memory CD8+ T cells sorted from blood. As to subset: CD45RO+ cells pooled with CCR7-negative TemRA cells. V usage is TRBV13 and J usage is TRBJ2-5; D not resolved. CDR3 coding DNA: TGTGCCAGCAGCTTCCTGGGAGAGACCCAGTACTTC. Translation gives CASSFLGETQYF. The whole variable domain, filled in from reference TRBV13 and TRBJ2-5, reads AAGVIQSPRHLIKEKRETATLKCYPIPRHDTVYWYQQGPGQDPQFLISFYEKMQSDKGSIPDRFSAQQFSDYHSELNMSSLELGDSALYFCASSFLGETQYFGPGTRLLVL.